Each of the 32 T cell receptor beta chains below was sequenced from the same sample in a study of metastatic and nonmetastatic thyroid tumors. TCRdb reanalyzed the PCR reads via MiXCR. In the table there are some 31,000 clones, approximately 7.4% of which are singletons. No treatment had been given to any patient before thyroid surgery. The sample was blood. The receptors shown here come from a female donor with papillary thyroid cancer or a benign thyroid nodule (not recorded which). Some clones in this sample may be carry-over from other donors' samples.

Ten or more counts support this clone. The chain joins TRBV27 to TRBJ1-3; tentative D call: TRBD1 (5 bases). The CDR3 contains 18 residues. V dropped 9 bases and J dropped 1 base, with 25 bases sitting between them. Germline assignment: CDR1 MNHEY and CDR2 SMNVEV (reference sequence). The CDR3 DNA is TGTGCCAGTCCCCCCCCCCGCGGAGGGACCAATTCTGGAAACACCATATATTTT. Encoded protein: CASPPPRGGTNSGNTIYF.

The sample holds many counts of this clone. The CDR3 sequence: CAISESTAGEQYF. The CDR3 DNA reads as TGTGCCATCAGTGAGTCTACAGCCGGCGAGCAGTACTTC. The genes are TRBV10-3 and TRBJ2-7, with D unclear. V lost 0 bases and J 6 bases, leaving 9 bases between the germline ends. Germline CDR1 and CDR2: ENHRY and SYGVKD. The CDR3 has 13 amino acids.

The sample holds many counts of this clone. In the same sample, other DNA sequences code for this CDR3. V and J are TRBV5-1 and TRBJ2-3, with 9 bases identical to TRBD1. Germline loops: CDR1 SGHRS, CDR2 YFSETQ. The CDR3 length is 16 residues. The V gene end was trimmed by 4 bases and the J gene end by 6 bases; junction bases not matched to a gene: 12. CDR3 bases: TGCGCCAGCAGCGCGGCCGGACAGGGGAGAGTGGATACGCAGTATTTT. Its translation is CASSAAGQGRVDTQYF.

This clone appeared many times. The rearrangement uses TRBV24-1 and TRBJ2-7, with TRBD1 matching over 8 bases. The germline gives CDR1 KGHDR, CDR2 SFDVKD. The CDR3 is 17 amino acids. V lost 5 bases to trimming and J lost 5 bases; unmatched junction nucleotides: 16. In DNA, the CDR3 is TGTGCCACCAGTGGCCGCGCAGGGGGCCCAAGAGGAAACGAGCAGTACTTC. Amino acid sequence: CATSGRAGGPRGNEQYF.

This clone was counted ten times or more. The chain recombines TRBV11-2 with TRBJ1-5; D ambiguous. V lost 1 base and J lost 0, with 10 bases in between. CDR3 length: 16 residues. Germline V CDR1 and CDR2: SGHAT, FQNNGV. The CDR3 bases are TGTGCCAGCAGCTTAGGGGCCCTATATAGCAATCAGCCCCAGCATTTT. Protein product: CASSLGALYSNQPQHF.

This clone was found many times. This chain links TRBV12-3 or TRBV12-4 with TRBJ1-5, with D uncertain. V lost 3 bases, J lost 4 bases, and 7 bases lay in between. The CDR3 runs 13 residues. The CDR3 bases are TGTGCCAGCAGTTTTGGCAGAAATCAGCCCCAGCATTTT. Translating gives CASSFGRNQPQHF.

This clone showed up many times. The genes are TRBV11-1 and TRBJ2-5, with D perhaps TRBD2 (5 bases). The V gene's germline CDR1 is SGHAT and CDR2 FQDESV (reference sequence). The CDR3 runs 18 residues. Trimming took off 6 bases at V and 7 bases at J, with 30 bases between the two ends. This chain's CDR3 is CASSPTHLLDLTKMTQYF. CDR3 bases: TGTGCCAGCAGTCCCACACACCTACTAGACCTAACCAAGATGACCCAGTACTTC.

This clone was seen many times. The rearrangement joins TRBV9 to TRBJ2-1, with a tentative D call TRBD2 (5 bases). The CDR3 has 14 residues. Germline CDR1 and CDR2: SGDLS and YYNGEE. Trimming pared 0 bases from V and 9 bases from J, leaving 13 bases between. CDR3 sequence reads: CASSVATISGEQFF. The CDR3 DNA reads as TGTGCCAGCAGCGTAGCTACGATCAGCGGTGAGCAGTTCTTC.

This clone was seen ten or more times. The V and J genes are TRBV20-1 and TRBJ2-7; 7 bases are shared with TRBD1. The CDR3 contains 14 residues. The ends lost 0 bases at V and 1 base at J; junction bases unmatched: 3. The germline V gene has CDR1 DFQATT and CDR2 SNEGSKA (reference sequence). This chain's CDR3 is CSARESGGSYEQYF. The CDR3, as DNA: TGCAGTGCTAGAGAATCAGGGGGTTCCTACGAGCAGTACTTC.

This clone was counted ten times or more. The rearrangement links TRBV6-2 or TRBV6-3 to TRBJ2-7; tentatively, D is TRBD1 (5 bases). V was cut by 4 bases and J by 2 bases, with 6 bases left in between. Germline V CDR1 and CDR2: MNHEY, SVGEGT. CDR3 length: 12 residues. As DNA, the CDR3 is TGTGCCAGCAGTTTCAGGGCCTACGAGCAGTACTTC. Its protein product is CASSFRAYEQYF.

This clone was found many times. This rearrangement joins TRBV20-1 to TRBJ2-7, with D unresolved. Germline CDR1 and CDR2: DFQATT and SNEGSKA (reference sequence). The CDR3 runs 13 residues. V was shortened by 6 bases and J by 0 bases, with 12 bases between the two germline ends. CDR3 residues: CSAPSPASYEQYF. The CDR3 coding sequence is TGCAGTGCCCCTTCCCCGGCCTCCTACGAGCAGTACTTC.

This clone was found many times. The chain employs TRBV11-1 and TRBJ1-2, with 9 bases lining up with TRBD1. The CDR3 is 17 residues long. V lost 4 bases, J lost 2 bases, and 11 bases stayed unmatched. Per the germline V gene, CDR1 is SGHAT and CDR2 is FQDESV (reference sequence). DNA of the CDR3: TGTGCCAGCAGCTCACAGGGGGCTACAGTCCCAAACTATGGCTACACCTTC. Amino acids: CASSSQGATVPNYGYTF. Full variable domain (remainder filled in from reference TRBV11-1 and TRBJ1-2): EAEVAQSPRYKITEKSQAVAFWCDPISGHATLYWYRQILGQGPELLVQFQDESVVDDSQLPKDRFSAERLKGVDSTLKIQPAELGDSAMYLCASSSQGATVPNYGYTFGSGTRLTVV.

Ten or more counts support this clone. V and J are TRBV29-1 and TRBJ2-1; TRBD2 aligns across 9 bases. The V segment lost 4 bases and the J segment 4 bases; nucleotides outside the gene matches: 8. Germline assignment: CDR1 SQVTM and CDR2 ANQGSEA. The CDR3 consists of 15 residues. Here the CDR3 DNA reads TGCAGCGTTGCTGCTAGCGGGACACATTACAATGAGCAGTTCTTC. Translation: CSVAASGTHYNEQFF.

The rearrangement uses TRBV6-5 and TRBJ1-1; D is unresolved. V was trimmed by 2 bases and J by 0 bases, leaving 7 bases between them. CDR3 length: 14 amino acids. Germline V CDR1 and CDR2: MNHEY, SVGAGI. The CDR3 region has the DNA TGTGCCAGCAGTTACGCCACAGTGAACACTGAAGCTTTCTTT. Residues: CASSYATVNTEAFF.

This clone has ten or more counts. CDR3 bases: TGCGCCAGCAGCTTTGGAGGGACTAGCGGGAGAGGGGAGACCCAGTACTTC. It translates to CASSFGGTSGRGETQYF. The V gene is TRBV5-1, the J gene TRBJ2-5; 14 nucleotides agree with TRBD2. The CDR3 spans 17 residues. The V gene's germline CDR1 is SGHRS and CDR2 YFSETQ. The trim removed 2 bases at V and 5 bases at J, leaving 8 bases unmatched.

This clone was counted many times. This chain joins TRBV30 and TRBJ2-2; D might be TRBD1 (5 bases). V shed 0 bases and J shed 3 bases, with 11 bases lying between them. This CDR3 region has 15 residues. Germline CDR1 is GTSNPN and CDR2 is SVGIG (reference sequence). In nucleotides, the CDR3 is TGTGCCTGGAGTGTAGGGGTTACTGACACCGGGGAGCTGTTTTTT. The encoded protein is CAWSVGVTDTGELFF.

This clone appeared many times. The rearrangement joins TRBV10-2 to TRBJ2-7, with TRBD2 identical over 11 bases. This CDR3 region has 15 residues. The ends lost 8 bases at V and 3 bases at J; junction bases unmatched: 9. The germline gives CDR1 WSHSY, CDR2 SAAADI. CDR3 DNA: TGCGCCAGCCGTATAGCGGGGGGGACGCACTACGAGCAGTACTTC. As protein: CASRIAGGTHYEQYF.

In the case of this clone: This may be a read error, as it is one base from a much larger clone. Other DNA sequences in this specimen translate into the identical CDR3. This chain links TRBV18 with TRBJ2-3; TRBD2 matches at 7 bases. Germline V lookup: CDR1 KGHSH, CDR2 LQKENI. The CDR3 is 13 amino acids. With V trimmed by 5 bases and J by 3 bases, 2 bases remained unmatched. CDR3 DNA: TGTGCCAGCTCAACGCGGGAGACAGATACGCAGTATTTT. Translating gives CASSTRETDTQYF.

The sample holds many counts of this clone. The CDR3: CASRNFGETSYNEQFF. The DNA for the CDR3 is TGTGCCAGCAGGAACTTCGGGGAGACCTCCTACAATGAGCAGTTCTTC. The J gene is TRBJ2-1, the V gene TRBV7-9; possibly TRBD2 for D (5 bases). Germline CDR1 and CDR2: SEHNR and FQNEAQ (reference sequence). This CDR3 is built from 16 residues. Trimming pared 6 bases from V and 0 bases from J, leaving 15 bases between.

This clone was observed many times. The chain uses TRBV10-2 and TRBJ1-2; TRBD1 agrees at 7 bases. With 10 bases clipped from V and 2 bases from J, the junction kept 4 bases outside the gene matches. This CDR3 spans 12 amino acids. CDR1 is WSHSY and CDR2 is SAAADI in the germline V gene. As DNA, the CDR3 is TGCGCCACAACGACAGGGAACTATGGCTACACCTTC. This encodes CATTTGNYGYTF.

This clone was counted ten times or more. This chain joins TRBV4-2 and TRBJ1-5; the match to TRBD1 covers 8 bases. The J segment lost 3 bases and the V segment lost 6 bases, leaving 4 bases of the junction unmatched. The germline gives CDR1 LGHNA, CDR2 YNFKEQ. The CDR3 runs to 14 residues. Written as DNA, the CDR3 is TGTGCCAGCAGGCTGACAGGGGACAATCAGCCCCAGCATTTT. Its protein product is CASRLTGDNQPQHF.

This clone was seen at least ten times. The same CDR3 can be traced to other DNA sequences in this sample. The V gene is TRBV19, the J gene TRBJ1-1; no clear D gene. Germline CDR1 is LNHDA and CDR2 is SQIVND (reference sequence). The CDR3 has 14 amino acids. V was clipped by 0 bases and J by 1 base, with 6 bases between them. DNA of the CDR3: TGTGCCAGTAGTATAGACACACGGAACACTGAAGCTTTCTTT. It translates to CASSIDTRNTEAFF.

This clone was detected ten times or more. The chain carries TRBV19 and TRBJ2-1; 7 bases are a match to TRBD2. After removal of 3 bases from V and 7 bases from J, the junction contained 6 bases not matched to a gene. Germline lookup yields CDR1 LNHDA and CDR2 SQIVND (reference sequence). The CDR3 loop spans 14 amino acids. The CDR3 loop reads CASSMAGVRNEQFF. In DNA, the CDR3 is TGTGCCAGTAGTATGGCGGGAGTTAGGAATGAGCAGTTCTTC.

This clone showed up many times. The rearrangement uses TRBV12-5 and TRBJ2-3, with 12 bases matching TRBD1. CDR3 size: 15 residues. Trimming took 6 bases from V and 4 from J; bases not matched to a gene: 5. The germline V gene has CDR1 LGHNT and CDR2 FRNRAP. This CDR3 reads CASGSGQGAADTQYF. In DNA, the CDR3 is TGTGCTAGTGGATCGGGACAGGGGGCTGCAGATACGCAGTATTTT.

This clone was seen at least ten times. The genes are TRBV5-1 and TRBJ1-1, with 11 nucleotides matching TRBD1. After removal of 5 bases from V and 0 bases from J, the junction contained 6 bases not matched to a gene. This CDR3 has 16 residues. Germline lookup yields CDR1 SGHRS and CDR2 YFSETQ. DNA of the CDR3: TGCGCCAGCAGTGAGCCGGGACAGGGGGTGAACACTGAAGCTTTCTTT. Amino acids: CASSEPGQGVNTEAFF.

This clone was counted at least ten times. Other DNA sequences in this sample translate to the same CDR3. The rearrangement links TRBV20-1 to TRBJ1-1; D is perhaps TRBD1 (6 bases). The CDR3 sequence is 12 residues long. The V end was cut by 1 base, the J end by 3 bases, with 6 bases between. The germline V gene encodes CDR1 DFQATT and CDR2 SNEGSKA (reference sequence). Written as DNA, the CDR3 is TGCAGTGCTAGAGCAGGGGACACTGAAGCTTTCTTT. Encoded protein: CSARAGDTEAFF.

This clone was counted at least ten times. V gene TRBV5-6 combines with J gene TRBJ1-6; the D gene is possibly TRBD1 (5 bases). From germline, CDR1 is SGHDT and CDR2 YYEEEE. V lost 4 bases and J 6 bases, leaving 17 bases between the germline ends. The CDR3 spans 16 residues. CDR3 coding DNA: TGTGCCAGCAGCCCATTCGACAGAACGATTAATTCACCCCTCCACTTT. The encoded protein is CASSPFDRTINSPLHF.

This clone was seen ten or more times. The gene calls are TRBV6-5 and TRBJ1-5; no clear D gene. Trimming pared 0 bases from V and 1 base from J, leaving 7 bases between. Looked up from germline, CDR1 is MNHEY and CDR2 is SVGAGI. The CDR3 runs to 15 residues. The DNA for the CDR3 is TGTGCCAGCAGTTACTCGCTGGGGAGCAATCAGCCCCAGCATTTT. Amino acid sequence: CASSYSLGSNQPQHF.

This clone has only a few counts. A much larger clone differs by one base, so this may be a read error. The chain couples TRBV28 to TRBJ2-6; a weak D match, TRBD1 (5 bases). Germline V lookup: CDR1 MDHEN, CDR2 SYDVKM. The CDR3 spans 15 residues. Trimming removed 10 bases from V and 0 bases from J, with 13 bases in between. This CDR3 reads CAIKGASSGANVLTF. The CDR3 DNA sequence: TGTGCCATCAAAGGGGCCAGCTCTGGGGCCAACGTCCTGACTTTC.

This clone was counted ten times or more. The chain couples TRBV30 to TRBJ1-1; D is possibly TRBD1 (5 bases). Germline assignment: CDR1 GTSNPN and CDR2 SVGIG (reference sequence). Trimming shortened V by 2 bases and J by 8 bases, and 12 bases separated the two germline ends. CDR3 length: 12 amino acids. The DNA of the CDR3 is TGTGCCTGGAGTAAGGGACCAAACGAAGCTTTCTTT. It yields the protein CAWSKGPNEAFF.

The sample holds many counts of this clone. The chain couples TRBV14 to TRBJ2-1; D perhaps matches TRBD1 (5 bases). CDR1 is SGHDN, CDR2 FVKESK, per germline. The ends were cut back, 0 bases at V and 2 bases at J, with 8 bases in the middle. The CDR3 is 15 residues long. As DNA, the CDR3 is TGTGCCAGCAGCCAAGATCCAGGGACCTACAATGAGCAGTTCTTC. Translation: CASSQDPGTYNEQFF.

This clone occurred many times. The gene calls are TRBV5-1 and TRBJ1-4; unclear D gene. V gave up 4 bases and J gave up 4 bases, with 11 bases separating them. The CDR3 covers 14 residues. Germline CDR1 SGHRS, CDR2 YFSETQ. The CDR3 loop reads CASSPGGLNEKLFF. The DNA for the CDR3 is TGCGCCAGCAGCCCGGGAGGACTTAATGAAAAACTGTTTTTT.